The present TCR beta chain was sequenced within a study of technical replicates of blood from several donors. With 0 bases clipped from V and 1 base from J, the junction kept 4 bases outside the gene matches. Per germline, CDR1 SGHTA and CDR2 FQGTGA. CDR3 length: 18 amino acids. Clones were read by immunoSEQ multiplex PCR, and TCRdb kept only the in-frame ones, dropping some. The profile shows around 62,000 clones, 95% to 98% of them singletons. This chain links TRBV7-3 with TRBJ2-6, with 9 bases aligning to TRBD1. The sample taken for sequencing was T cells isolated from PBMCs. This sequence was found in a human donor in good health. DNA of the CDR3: TGTGCCAGCAGCTTAACCGGGACAGGGTCTTCTGGGGCCAACGTCCTGACTTTC. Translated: CASSLTGTGSSGANVLTF. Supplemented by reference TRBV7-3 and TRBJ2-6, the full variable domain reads GAGVSQTPSNKVTEKGKYVELRCDPISGHTALYWYRQSLGQGPEFLIYFQGTGAADDSGLPNDRFFAVRPEGSVSTLKIQRTERGDSAVYLCASSLTGTGSSGANVLTFGAGSRLTVL.